Listed here are 23 T cell receptor beta chains from one sample, sequenced in a study of shared clonotypes between healthy human individuals (dated by TCRdb to 2020 to 2021). The protocol used for the library was the immunoSEQ multiplex PCR assay. TCRdb took over this immuneACCESS table, retaining in-frame rearrangements with V and J assigned. Such tables are incomplete; in checked studies, under half of the missing clones stem from an unresolved V gene, and the remainder is unexplained. This sample is represented by approximately 980,000 clones; 60% to 85% of them were singletons. The ten largest clones capture about 1.5% of the sample. Sequenced: memory CD4+ T cells sorted from blood. The sample's cell subset or site label, in plain terms: CD45RA-negative fraction. These receptors came from a man in his late teens or twenties in good health.

This clone has only one observation. V usage is TRBV10-2 and J usage is TRBJ1-4; a possible D gene is TRBD1 (5 bases). V dropped 3 bases and J dropped 8 bases, with 13 bases sitting between them. Germline V gives CDR1 WSHSY, CDR2 SAAADI. This CDR3 region has 14 residues. CDR3 nucleotide sequence: TGCGCCAGCAGTGATGGGGCTAGGCGGGAAAAACTGTTTTTT. It yields the protein CASSDGARREKLFF.

Points on this clone: Other DNA sequences in the same sample also yield this CDR3. The chain is built from TRBV20-1 and TRBJ1-1; maybe TRBD1 (5 bases). V lost 6 bases to trimming and J lost 1 base, with 6 bases between them. There are 11 residues in the CDR3. The germline V gene encodes CDR1 DFQATT and CDR2 SNEGSKA (reference sequence). The CDR3 DNA follows: TGCAGTGCAACAGGGAACACTGAAGCTTTCTTT. Translation gives CSATGNTEAFF.

CDR3 region: CAWIPLGFGEAFF. The CDR3 DNA reads as TGTGCCTGGATTCCCTTGGGATTCGGTGAAGCTTTCTTT. The chain couples TRBV30 to TRBJ1-1; D remains ambiguous. Trimming cost V 4 bases and J 7 bases, with 16 bases left between them. The CDR3 has 13 residues. Germline loops: CDR1 GTSNPN, CDR2 SVGIG (reference sequence).

The CDR3 protein is CASRANMNTEAFF. CDR3 DNA sequence: TGCGCCAGCAGAGCCAACATGAACACTGAAGCTTTCTTT. This chain connects TRBV10-1 to TRBJ1-1; D remains unclear. Germline V gives CDR1 WNHNN, CDR2 SYGVQD (reference sequence). V was shortened by 6 bases and J by 0 bases, with 8 bases between the two germline ends. This CDR3 has 13 residues.

In its sample, this clone was seen once. The chain couples TRBV4-1 to TRBJ1-1; D is ambiguous. Trimming removed 8 bases from V and 3 bases from J, with 16 bases in between. CDR3 length: 14 amino acids. The germline V gene has CDR1 MGHRA and CDR2 YSYEKL. The CDR3 DNA is TGCGCCAGCCGCCTTAGGGAGCCAGACACTGAAGCTTTCTTT. This gives the protein CASRLREPDTEAFF.

This chain connects TRBV5-6 to TRBJ2-7; D may be TRBD1 or TRBD2 (5 bases each). This CDR3 has 17 residues. V gave up 2 bases and J gave up 1 base, with 19 bases separating them. Germline V gene lookup returns CDR1 SGHDT and CDR2 YYEEEE. The CDR3 here is CASSLAEARAVSYEQYF. Written as DNA, the CDR3 is TGTGCCAGCAGCTTAGCGGAGGCCAGGGCCGTATCCTACGAGCAGTACTTC.

This clone showed up just once. V gene TRBV6-6 combines with J gene TRBJ1-6, with D uncertain. CDR1 and CDR2 (germline): MNHNY, SVGAGI (reference sequence). The V end lost 5 bases, the J end lost 3 bases, and 8 bases lay between the germline ends. The CDR3 has 14 amino acids. The CDR3 loop reads CASSAQFYNSPLHF. CDR3 nucleotide sequence: TGTGCCAGCAGTGCCCAGTTCTATAATTCACCCCTCCACTTT.

This clone was observed a handful of times. The chain is built from TRBV6-1 and TRBJ2-5; D not resolved. The CDR3 spans 15 residues. Trimming cost V 6 bases and J 2 bases, with 16 bases left between them. Germline values: CDR1 MNHNS, CDR2 SASEGT. CDR3 loop: CASRRAASTQETQYF. CDR3 nucleotide sequence: TGTGCCAGCAGAAGGGCGGCTTCCACTCAAGAGACCCAGTACTTC.

As to this clone: This likely came from a read error, as a far larger clone is one base away. Other nucleotide sequences in the sample specify the same CDR3. The rearrangement uses TRBV7-2 and TRBJ2-7; no reliable D call. Trimming took 2 bases from V and 1 from J, leaving 0 bases between them. The length of the CDR3 is 11 residues. Germline lookup yields CDR1 SGHTA and CDR2 FQGNSA. The DNA of the CDR3 is TGTGCCAGCAGCTTATCCTACGAGCAGTACTTC. Translation: CASSLSYEQYF.

The CDR3 loop is CASSPSPTGGQETQYF. As DNA, the CDR3 is TGTGCCAGCAGCCCCTCCCCGACAGGGGGCCAAGAGACCCAGTACTTC. The chain joins TRBV5-4 to TRBJ2-5; 9 positions match TRBD1. This CDR3 spans 16 amino acids. Germline trimming cut 4 bases from V and 1 base from J; bases unmatched to any gene: 8. Looked up from germline, CDR1 is SGHNT and CDR2 is YYREEE (reference sequence).

The chain uses TRBV30 and TRBJ2-7, with 13 bases matching TRBD2. The CDR3 totals 15 residues. Germline V gene sequence: CDR1 GTSNPN, CDR2 SVGIG (reference sequence). V was pared by 2 bases and J by 4 bases, with 5 bases of the junction left unmatched. Here the CDR3 DNA reads TGTGCCTGGAGTAGGGGACTAGCGGGGATTTACGAGCAGTACTTC. Translation: CAWSRGLAGIYEQYF.

This sequence joins TRBV7-9 and TRBJ2-5; the D gene could be TRBD1 or TRBD2 (5 bases each). TRBJ2-7 explains the end of the DNA better; the J call may be wrong. CDR1 is SEHNR and CDR2 is FQNEAQ in the germline V gene (reference sequence). CDR3 length: 14 residues. The CDR3 region is CASSLGTAGTEQYF. DNA of the CDR3: TGTGCCAGCAGCTTAGGGACGGCAGGGACCGAGCAGTACTTC.

Comments on this clone: Additional DNA sequences in this sample encode the identical CDR3. J is TRBJ2-5 and V is TRBV5-1; the match to TRBD1 covers 11 bases. After removal of 4 bases from V and 5 bases from J, the junction contained 7 bases not matched to a gene. The CDR3 spans 15 residues. Germline-derived CDR1 and CDR2 are SGHRS and YFSETQ. CDR3 loop: CASSPRTGGGETQYF. In DNA form, the CDR3 reads TGCGCCAGCAGCCCGCGGACAGGGGGCGGTGAGACCCAGTACTTC.

The chain is built from TRBV19 and TRBJ1-1; TRBD1 is a possible D gene (6 bases). This CDR3 is built from 15 residues. The V and J ends lost 9 bases and 4 bases respectively, with 21 bases between them. Germline CDR1 reads LNHDA; CDR2 reads SQIVND (reference sequence). For the CDR3, the DNA is TGTGCCAGCCTCCCAACCAGAGGGGGGGCCACTGAAGCTTTCTTT. It translates to CASLPTRGGATEAFF. Looking up the rest from reference TRBV19 and TRBJ1-1 gives the full variable domain: DGGITQSPKYLFRKEGQNVTLSCEQNLNHDAMYWYRQDPGQGLRLIYYSQIVNDFQKGDIAEGYSVSREKKESFPLTVTSAQKNPTAFYLCASLPTRGGATEAFFGQGTRLTVV.

The chain joins TRBV5-1 to TRBJ1-5; D possibly corresponds to TRBD1 (5 bases). V lost 0 bases and J lost 6, with 7 bases in between. There are 13 residues in the CDR3. Germline V gives CDR1 SGHRS, CDR2 YFSETQ. The DNA for the CDR3 is TGCGCCAGCAGCTTGGACAGGACTCAGCCCCAGCATTTT. Translating gives CASSLDRTQPQHF.

This chain joins TRBV27 and TRBJ1-6; D is perhaps TRBD1 (6 bases). The germline CDR1 and CDR2 sequences are MNHEY and SMNVEV (reference sequence). The length of the CDR3 is 16 residues. V lost 5 bases, J lost 6 bases, and 17 bases lay in between. The CDR3 DNA follows: TGTGCCAGCAGTCTGGGGACACCGACGGTTAATTCACCCCTCCACTTT. Translation: CASSLGTPTVNSPLHF.

The CDR3 DNA follows: TGCGCCAGCAGCCTCCTTGGGAGGCAGGGAGGCGACGAGCAGTACTTC. Translated: CASSLLGRQGGDEQYF. The rearrangement links TRBV5-1 to TRBJ2-7, with D maybe TRBD2 (6 bases). V was cut by 4 bases and J by 5 bases, with 22 bases left in between. The CDR3 is made up of 16 amino acids. Germline V CDR1 and CDR2: SGHRS, YFSETQ.

Concerning this clone: One end of the junction varies from germline; a read error may be responsible. The chain combines TRBV18 with TRBJ2-7; D is undetermined. CDR3 length: 11 residues. Germline CDR1 and CDR2: KGHSH and LQKENI. As DNA, the CDR3 is TGTGCCAGCTCATCCCAGACGAGCAAGCACTTC. Its translation: CASSSQTSKHF. The variable domain in full, completed from reference TRBV18 and TRBJ2-7, reads NAGVMQNPRHLVRRRGQEARLRCSPMKGHSHVYWYRQLPEEGLKFMVYLQKENIIDESGMPKERFSAEFPKEGPSILRIQQVVRGDSAAYFCASSSQTSKHFGPGTRLTVT.

In its sample, this clone was seen once. The rearrangement joins TRBV9 to TRBJ1-5; D is unclear. Germline V CDR1 and CDR2: SGDLS, YYNGEE. With 1 base removed from V and 0 bases from J, the gap between germline ends came to 11 bases. CDR3 size: 16 residues. The CDR3 loop reads CASSVLRIYSNQPQHF. In DNA form, the CDR3 reads TGTGCCAGCAGCGTACTTCGGATTTATAGCAATCAGCCCCAGCATTTT.

The gene calls are TRBV11-2 and TRBJ2-7; 10 bases map to TRBD1. The CDR3 is made up of 15 amino acids. In germline, CDR1 is SGHAT, CDR2 FQNNGV. The V segment lost 4 bases and the J segment 4 bases; nucleotides outside the gene matches: 7. The CDR3 region is CASSSMGQGRYEQYF. The CDR3 DNA sequence: TGTGCCAGCAGCTCCATGGGACAGGGGAGGTACGAGCAGTACTTC.

The chain recombines TRBV14 with TRBJ2-5, with a weak D call TRBD2 (6 bases). V lost 4 bases, J lost 4 bases, and 13 bases lay in between. From germline, CDR1 is SGHDN and CDR2 FVKESK. The CDR3 covers 14 residues. The CDR3 spells CASSRIAGTETQYF. The CDR3, as DNA: TGTGCCAGCAGCCGCATCGCGGGAACAGAGACCCAGTACTTC.

V is TRBV10-1 and J is TRBJ2-3; TRBD2 is a possible D gene (6 bases). V was pared by 5 bases and J by 6 bases, with 18 bases between. Germline V gene sequence: CDR1 WNHNN, CDR2 SYGVQD (reference sequence). CDR3 length equals 15 residues. In DNA, the CDR3 is TGCGCCAGCAGTTCCGGTGGACTAACTCGGGATACGCAGTATTTT. Amino acids: CASSSGGLTRDTQYF.

J is TRBJ1-6 and V is TRBV6-5; D is unresolved. CDR1 MNHEY and CDR2 SVGAGI come from the germline V gene. The CDR3 runs to 16 residues. Trimming left V 0 bases short and J 10 bases short, with 16 bases between. This CDR3 is CASSYSWEGHDSPLHF. CDR3 sequence (DNA): TGTGCCAGCAGTTACTCGTGGGAGGGTCATGACTCACCCCTCCACTTT.